The 20 T cell receptor beta chains reported below all come from one sample, sequenced in a study of cytotoxic CD8 clonotypes in ibrutinib-treated CLL. Produced via immunoSEQ multiplex PCR; TCRdb's table is partial and in-frame only. Found here are some 130,000 clones, roughly 76% of them singletons; the top ten hold 5% to 5.5%. The material sequenced was PBMCs, taken after 24 months of ibrutinib treatment. The receptor source for this set is a human donor with chronic lymphocytic leukemia.

V usage is TRBV10-3 and J usage is TRBJ1-3; D unclear. Germline CDR1 is ENHRY and CDR2 is SYGVKD. The CDR3 runs to 14 residues. Trimming left V 0 bases short and J 5 bases short, with 8 bases between. In DNA, the CDR3 is TGTGCCATCAGTGAGTCGAAGGGAAGAAACACCATATATTTT. Its protein product is CAISESKGRNTIYF.

The chain combines TRBV6-9 with TRBJ2-3; 8 bases fit TRBD1. The CDR3 totals 16 residues. Trimming at V came to 3 bases and at J to 5 bases, leaving 10 bases not matched to a gene. CDR1 and CDR2 (germline): MNHGY, SVAAGI. CDR3 nucleotide sequence: TGTGCCAGCAGTTACTGGACAGGGAGCCAACAAGATACGCAGTATTTT. Translated: CASSYWTGSQQDTQYF.

V is TRBV5-5 and J is TRBJ1-3; the D is unclear. Germline assignment: CDR1 SGHKS and CDR2 YYEKEE (reference sequence). The CDR3 spans 11 residues. V was trimmed by 4 bases and J by 4 bases, leaving 3 bases between them. This CDR3 is CASSPGNTIYF. The CDR3 DNA follows: TGTGCCAGCAGCCCAGGAAACACCATATATTTT.

The rearrangement joins TRBV6-6 to TRBJ1-2; D gene ambiguous. Germline assignment: CDR1 MNHNY and CDR2 SVGAGI (reference sequence). The CDR3 is made up of 13 amino acids. The germline V and J ends were trimmed by 2 bases and 3 bases, with 7 bases remaining between them. CDR3 sequence (DNA): TGTGCCAGCAGTTACGAGGAATACTATGGCTACACCTTC. Protein product: CASSYEEYYGYTF.

This rearrangement joins TRBV5-8 to TRBJ1-4, with D possibly TRBD1 on 5 matching bases. The V and J ends lost 2 bases and 5 bases respectively, with 13 bases between them. Germline V gene data show CDR1 as SGHTS and CDR2 as YDEGEE. CDR3 length equals 15 residues. CDR3 bases: TGTGCCAGCAGCTTTGTCTGGGGGACCAATGAAAAACTGTTTTTT. This encodes CASSFVWGTNEKLFF. Filled out from reference TRBV5-8 and TRBJ1-4, the complete variable domain reads EAGVTQSPTHLIKTRGQQATLRCSPISGHTSVYWYQQALGLGLQFLLWYDEGEERNRGNFPPRFSGRQFPNYSSELNVNALELEDSALYLCASSFVWGTNEKLFFGSGTQLSVL.

The CDR3 DNA is TGCGCCAGCAGCCCAGCTCTGGGGAACGCGGGCTACACCTTC. Translation: CASSPALGNAGYTF. The chain uses TRBV23-1 and TRBJ1-2, with unresolved D. TRBV23-1 is annotated as an ORF whose role is uncertain. The CDR3 length is 14 residues. V shed 6 bases and J shed 8 bases, with 19 bases lying between them.

V is TRBV27 and J is TRBJ2-1, with D unresolved. V was shortened by 5 bases and J by 4 bases, with 3 bases between the two germline ends. The CDR3 extends over 11 amino acids. Germline lookup yields CDR1 MNHEY and CDR2 SMNVEV (reference sequence). In nucleotides, the CDR3 is TGTGCCAGCAGTCATTACAATGAGCAGTTCTTC. It translates to CASSHYNEQFF.

The chain couples TRBV4-3 to TRBJ2-7, with 10 bases lining up with TRBD1. The CDR3 runs 15 residues. V was pared by 3 bases and J by 3 bases, with 5 bases of the junction left unmatched. Germline values: CDR1 LGHNA, CDR2 YSLEER. The CDR3 region is CASSQRDRGFYEQYF. Written as DNA, the CDR3 is TGCGCCAGCAGCCAGAGGGACAGGGGCTTCTACGAGCAGTACTTC.

This clone was seen just once. The chain carries TRBV4-3 and TRBJ2-7, with 10 bases lining up with TRBD1. CDR1 and CDR2 from the germline V gene are LGHNA and YSLEER. CDR3 size: 14 residues. Unmatched junction bases numbered 0, after V lost 1 base and J lost 3 bases. CDR3 residues: CASSQGDRGYEQYF. The CDR3 DNA reads as TGCGCCAGCAGCCAAGGGGACAGGGGCTACGAGCAGTACTTC.

V and J are TRBV13 and TRBJ2-5; TRBD2 is a possible D gene (6 bases). Trimming took off 4 bases at V and 5 bases at J, with 11 bases between the two ends. This CDR3 spans 13 amino acids. Per the germline V gene, CDR1 is PRHDT and CDR2 is FYEKMQ (reference sequence). The CDR3 sequence is CASSSPAGETQYF. CDR3 coding DNA: TGTGCCAGCAGCTCCCCCGCGGGGGAGACCCAGTACTTC.

The chain carries TRBV7-9 and TRBJ1-2; 8 nucleotides align to TRBD1. Germline CDR1 SEHNR, CDR2 FQNEAQ (reference sequence). The ends lost 0 bases at V and 5 bases at J; junction bases unmatched: 2. The CDR3 is 14 amino acids. The CDR3 region has the DNA TGTGCCAGCAGCTTAGCGGACAGGGTATATGGCTACACCTTC. As protein: CASSLADRVYGYTF.

V and J are TRBV29-1 and TRBJ2-5; weak D call: TRBD2 (7 bases). V was shortened by 7 bases and J by 1 base, with 13 bases between the two germline ends. This CDR3 region has 13 residues. CDR1 and CDR2 from the germline V gene are SQVTM and ANQGSEA. This CDR3 reads CSAGEGGQETQYF. CDR3 nucleotide sequence: TGCAGCGCTGGGGAGGGGGGCCAAGAGACCCAGTACTTC.

V and J are TRBV5-1 and TRBJ1-1, with TRBD1 as a possible D gene (5 bases). This CDR3 spans 14 amino acids. Trimming removed 5 bases from V and 3 bases from J, with 14 bases in between. Germline V CDR1 and CDR2: SGHRS, YFSETQ. Written as DNA, the CDR3 is TGCGCCAGCAGGGGGCTTTCCGGGGACACTGAAGCTTTCTTT. It codes for CASRGLSGDTEAFF.

The rearrangement joins TRBV15 to TRBJ1-2, with D perhaps matching TRBD1 (5 bases). The CDR3 has 13 amino acids. Trimming left V 0 bases short and J 8 bases short, with 10 bases between. Germline V lookup: CDR1 LNHNV, CDR2 YYDKDF (reference sequence). The CDR3 bases are TGTGCCACCAGCAGAGACCGGGACCGGGGCTACACCTTC. It encodes CATSRDRDRGYTF.

In DNA form, the CDR3 reads TGTGCCAGCAGCCCGCGAAACGACAGGGGAAATTCACCCCTCCACTTT. Its translation: CASSPRNDRGNSPLHF. The V gene is TRBV7-9, the J gene TRBJ1-6; TRBD1 agrees at 8 bases. The V gene's germline CDR1 is SEHNR and CDR2 FQNEAQ (reference sequence). V dropped 5 bases and J dropped 7; count of bases not matched to a gene: 10. The CDR3 extends over 16 amino acids.

The V and J genes are TRBV6-5 and TRBJ1-2; D uncertain. The CDR3 runs 12 residues. V lost 4 bases and J lost 5, with 8 bases in between. Germline V gene lookup returns CDR1 MNHEY and CDR2 SVGAGI. The CDR3 sequence: CASSLDGYGYTF. DNA for the CDR3: TGTGCCAGCAGTTTAGACGGATATGGCTACACCTTC.

The chain links TRBV18 to TRBJ2-3; D remains unclear. The germline gives CDR1 KGHSH, CDR2 LQKENI. This CDR3 comprises 18 residues. Trimming cost V 1 base and J 0 bases, with 17 bases left between them. CDR3 sequence: CASSPLAKSADSTDTQYF. In nucleotides, the CDR3 is TGTGCCAGCTCACCACTGGCCAAATCGGCCGACAGCACAGATACGCAGTATTTT.

This chain connects TRBV7-3 to TRBJ2-3; D might be TRBD1 (8 bases). Trimming took 5 bases from V and 1 from J, leaving 13 bases between them. CDR1 is SGHTA, CDR2 FQGTGA, per germline. The CDR3 spans 15 residues. In DNA, the CDR3 is TGTGCCAGCAGCCAGGGGGCGGGGGGCACAGATACGCAGTATTTT. Translated: CASSQGAGGTDTQYF.

This clone was picked up one time. The CDR3 nucleotides are TGCGCCAGCAGCCCACAGGGGCATAACTATGGCTACACCTTC. Its translation: CASSPQGHNYGYTF. This chain joins TRBV5-1 and TRBJ1-2, with 7 bases fitting TRBD1. Looked up from germline, CDR1 is SGHRS and CDR2 is YFSETQ. V dropped 4 bases and J dropped 1; count of bases not matched to a gene: 4. CDR3 length: 14 residues.

The rearrangement uses TRBV7-2 and TRBJ2-7; maybe TRBD1 (5 bases). Deletions cut 10 bases from V and 0 bases from J, with 10 bases between. Germline-derived CDR1 and CDR2 are SGHTA and FQGNSA. The CDR3 totals 12 residues. CDR3 sequence: CATGHFSYEQYF. In nucleotides, the CDR3 is TGTGCCACTGGACACTTCTCCTACGAGCAGTACTTC.